The clone carrying this T cell receptor beta chain was counted between two and nine times. What was sequenced were expressed TCRB transcripts, since all of the isolated RNA had been reverse transcribed. Here immunoSEQ multiplex PCR was the method, and the copy in TCRdb shows in-frame clones only, minus some. The sample lists under 900,000 clones, roughly 15% occurring once. There are 17 residues in the CDR3. Germline trimming cut 5 bases from V and 7 bases from J; bases unmatched to any gene: 10. The germline V gene encodes CDR1 LNHDA and CDR2 SQIVND (reference sequence). The data belong to a study of beta chain features in type 1 diabetes.

The chain uses TRBV19 and TRBJ2-1; 14 bases agree with TRBD2. Sequenced sample: naive CD4+ T cells from blood. This clonotype originated in a woman aged 18-29 years in good health. The CDR3 DNA reads as TGTGCCAGTAGTCAAACCCGACTAGCGGGAGGGCCGAATGAGCAGTTCTTC. Protein: CASSQTRLAGGPNEQFF.